The clone carrying this TCR beta chain was observed a few times. After removal of 3 bases from V and 6 bases from J, the junction contained 7 bases not matched to a gene. The CDR3 covers 14 residues. CDR1 is SGHRS and CDR2 is YFSETQ in the germline V gene. The entry originates in a study of T cells in Graves' hyperthyroidism and ophthalmopathy. Study details: Pretreatment peripheral blood was obtained at initial diagnosis.

TCR beta CDR3 regions were amplified from RNA. In the first-round RT-PCR of the TCR CDR3, the HTBI primer set was used. TCRdb used MiXCR to reprocess the multiplex PCR reads, holding one entry per CDR3 protein. The repertoire holds about 420,000 distinct CDR3 sequences, with about an eighth as singletons. Recently diagnosed hyperthyroidism of less than 2 months' duration affected patients aged 18 to 65. It was uncontrolled infection, other autoimmune disease, pregnancy or lactation that excluded patients. Sequencing was performed on blood. The chain is built from TRBV5-1 and TRBJ1-2, with 8 positions matching TRBD1. This TCR came from a woman younger than 30 with Graves' hyperthyroidism. For the CDR3, the DNA is TGCGCCAGCAGCTCGGCAGGGGGCGGGGATGGCTACACCTTC. Translation gives CASSSAGGGDGYTF.